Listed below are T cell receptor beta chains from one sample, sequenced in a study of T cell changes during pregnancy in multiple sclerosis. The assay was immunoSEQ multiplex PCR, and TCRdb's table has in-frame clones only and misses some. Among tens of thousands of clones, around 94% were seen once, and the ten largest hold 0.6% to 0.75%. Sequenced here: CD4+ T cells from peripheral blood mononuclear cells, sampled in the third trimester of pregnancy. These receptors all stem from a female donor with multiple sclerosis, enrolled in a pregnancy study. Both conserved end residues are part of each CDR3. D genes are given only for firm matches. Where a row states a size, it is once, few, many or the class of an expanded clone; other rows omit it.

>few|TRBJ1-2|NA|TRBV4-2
CASSQPGMRVNYGYTF
TGTGCCAGCAGCCAGCCAGGAATGAGGGTAAACTATGGCTACACCTTC
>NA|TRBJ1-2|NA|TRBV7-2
CASSLEAVADYGYTF
TGTGCCAGCAGCTTAGAAGCGGTGGCAGACTATGGCTACACCTTC
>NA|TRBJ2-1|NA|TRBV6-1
CASKRDGGYNEQFF
TGTGCCAGCAAGAGAGACGGGGGATACAATGAGCAGTTCTTC
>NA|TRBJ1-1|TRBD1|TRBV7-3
CASSFSRGHRAFF
TGTGCCAGCAGCTTCAGCAGGGGGCATCGAGCTTTCTTT
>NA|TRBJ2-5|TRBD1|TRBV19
CASSTPGQLTETQYF
TGTGCCAGTAGTACCCCGGGACAGCTAACTGAGACCCAGTACTTC
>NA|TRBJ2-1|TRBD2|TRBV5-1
CASSHRSSGLNNEQFF
TGCGCCAGCAGCCACCGCTCTAGCGGCCTGAACAATGAGCAGTTCTTC
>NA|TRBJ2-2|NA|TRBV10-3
CAISKAGSNTGELFF
TGTGCCATCAGTAAGGCGGGGTCGAACACCGGGGAGCTGTTTTTT
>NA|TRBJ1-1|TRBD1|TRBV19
CASSTLQGATEAFF
TGTGCCAGTAGTACACTTCAGGGGGCCACTGAAGCTTTCTTT
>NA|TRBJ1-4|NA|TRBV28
CASSFLGIGEKLFF
TGTGCCAGCAGTTTTCTCGGGATCGGTGAAAAACTGTTTTTT
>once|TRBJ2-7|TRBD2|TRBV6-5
CASRTGLAGLGEQYF
TGTGCCAGCAGAACGGGACTAGCTGGGTTAGGGGAGCAGTACTTC
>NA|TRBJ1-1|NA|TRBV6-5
CASSYRGGLSTEAFF
TGTGCCAGCAGTTACCGGGGGGGTTTAAGCACTGAAGCTTTCTTT
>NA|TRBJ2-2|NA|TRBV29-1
CSVGPAGSNTGELFF
TGCAGCGTTGGCCCCGCGGGCTCGAACACCGGGGAGCTGTTTTTT
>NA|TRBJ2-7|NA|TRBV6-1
CASSPRAHYEQYF
TGTGCCAGCAGTCCCAGGGCCCACTACGAGCAGTACTTC
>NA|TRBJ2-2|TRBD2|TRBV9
CASSVVAGRAGGELFF
TGTGCCAGCAGCGTAGTGGCAGGGAGGGCCGGCGGGGAGCTGTTTTTT
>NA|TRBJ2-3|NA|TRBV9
CASSATPYTQYF
TGTGCCAGCAGCGCCACACCGTATACGCAGTATTTT
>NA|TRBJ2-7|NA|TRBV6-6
CASSPDRLYEQYF
TGTGCCAGCAGTCCGGATAGACTCTACGAGCAGTACTTC
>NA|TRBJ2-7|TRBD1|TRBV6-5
CASSYSTGGPYEQYF
TGTGCCAGCAGTTACTCGACAGGGGGCCCCTACGAGCAGTACTTC
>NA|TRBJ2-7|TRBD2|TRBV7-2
CASSFTSGSAYEQYF
TGTGCCAGCAGCTTTACTAGCGGGAGCGCCTACGAGCAGTACTTC
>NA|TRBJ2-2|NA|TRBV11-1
CASSNHPGGELFF
TGTGCCAGCAGCAATCACCCGGGCGGGGAGCTGTTTTTT
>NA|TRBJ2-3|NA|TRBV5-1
CASKGGAGGLDTQYF
TGCGCCAGCAAGGGGGGGGCCGGGGGTTTGGATACGCAGTATTTT
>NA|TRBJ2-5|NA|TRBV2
CASSLILTGALKETQYF
TGTGCCAGCAGTCTTATTTTAACGGGAGCCCTTAAAGAGACCCAGTACTTC
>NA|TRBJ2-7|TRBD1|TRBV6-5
CATGTGGNEQYF
TGTGCAACCGGGACAGGGGGCAACGAGCAGTACTTC
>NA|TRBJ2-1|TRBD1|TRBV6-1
CASSEIGTGAPNEQFF
TGTGCCAGCAGTGAAATAGGGACAGGGGCGCCCAATGAGCAGTTCTTC
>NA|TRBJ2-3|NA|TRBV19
CASSDQTRVRGDTQYF
TGTGCCAGTAGTGACCAGACTAGAGTTCGCGGAGATACGCAGTATTTT
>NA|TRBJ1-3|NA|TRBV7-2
CASSLGGGNGNTIYF
TGTGCCAGCAGCTTAGGAGGAGGAAATGGAAACACCATATATTTT
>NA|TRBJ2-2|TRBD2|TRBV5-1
CASSLGTSGPNTGELFF
TGCGCCAGCAGCTTAGGAACTAGCGGGCCGAACACCGGGGAGCTGTTTTTT
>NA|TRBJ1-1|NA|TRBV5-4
CASSPGEGRYDTEAFF
TGTGCCAGCAGCCCGGGGGAGGGCCGCTATGACACTGAAGCTTTCTTT
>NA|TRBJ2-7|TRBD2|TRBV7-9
CASSFSGIRGEQYF
TGTGCCAGCAGCTTTAGCGGGATCCGAGGAGAGCAGTACTTC
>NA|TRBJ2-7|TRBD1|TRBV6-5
CASRRDRSVYEQYF
TGTGCCAGCAGGCGGGACAGGTCCGTCTACGAGCAGTACTTC
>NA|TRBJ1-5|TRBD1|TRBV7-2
CASSFSTGGQPQHF
TGTGCCAGCAGCTTTTCGACAGGGGGACAGCCCCAGCATTTT
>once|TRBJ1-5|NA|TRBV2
CASSDSNRVDQPQHF
TGTGCCAGCAGTGATTCCAACAGGGTGGATCAGCCTCAGCATTTT
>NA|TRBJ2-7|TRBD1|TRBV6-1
CASTVPGQGAKQYF
TGTGCCAGCACCGTACCGGGACAGGGAGCCAAGCAGTACTTC
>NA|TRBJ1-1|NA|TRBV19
CASSISGNTEAFF
TGTGCCAGTAGTATTTCAGGGAACACTGAAGCTTTCTTT
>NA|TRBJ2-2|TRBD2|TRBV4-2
CASSQGSLGLAPGELFF
TGTGCCAGCAGCCAAGGAAGCCTGGGACTAGCCCCCGGGGAGCTGTTTTTT
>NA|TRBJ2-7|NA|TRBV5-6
CASSFRGLPYEQYF
TGTGCCAGCAGCTTTCGCGGGCTCCCCTACGAGCAGTACTTC
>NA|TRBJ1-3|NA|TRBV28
CASSLRVSGNTIYF
TGTGCCAGCAGTCTCCGCGTCTCTGGAAACACCATATATTTT
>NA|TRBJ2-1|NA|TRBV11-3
CASSSGLTYNEQFF
TGTGCCAGCAGCTCCGGACTAACCTACAATGAGCAGTTCTTC
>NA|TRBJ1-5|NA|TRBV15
CATSSGTSSQPQHF
TGTGCCACCAGCAGCGGGACAAGTTCTCAGCCCCAGCATTTT
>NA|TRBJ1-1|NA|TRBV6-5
CASSYSAQQQTEAFF
TGTGCCAGCAGTTACTCGGCACAACAGCAGACTGAAGCTTTCTTT
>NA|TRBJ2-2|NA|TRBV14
CASSPPVGELFF
TGTGCCAGCAGCCCCCCTGTCGGGGAGCTGTTTTTT
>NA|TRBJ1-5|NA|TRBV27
CASSSLGGLSNQPQHF
TGTGCCAGCAGTTCCCTGGGGGGGCTTAGCAATCAGCCCCAGCATTTT
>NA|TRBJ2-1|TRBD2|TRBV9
CASSVEQRGFYNEQFF
TGTGCCAGCAGCGTAGAGCAGCGGGGTTTCTACAATGAGCAGTTCTTC
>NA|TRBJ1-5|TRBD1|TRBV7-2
CASSPIGTGLHQPQHF
TGTGCCAGCAGCCCAATCGGGACAGGGTTACATCAGCCCCAGCATTTT
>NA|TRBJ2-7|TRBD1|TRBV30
CACLPYRDSRDQYF
TGTGCCTGTCTGCCCTACAGGGACAGTCGAGATCAGTACTTC
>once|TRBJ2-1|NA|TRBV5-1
CASSLAQLADEQFF
TGCGCCAGCAGCTTGGCACAACTAGCCGATGAGCAGTTCTTC
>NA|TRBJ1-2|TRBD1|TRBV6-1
CASSPRTGGNYGYTF
TGTGCCAGCAGTCCTCGGACAGGGGGCAACTATGGCTACACCTTC